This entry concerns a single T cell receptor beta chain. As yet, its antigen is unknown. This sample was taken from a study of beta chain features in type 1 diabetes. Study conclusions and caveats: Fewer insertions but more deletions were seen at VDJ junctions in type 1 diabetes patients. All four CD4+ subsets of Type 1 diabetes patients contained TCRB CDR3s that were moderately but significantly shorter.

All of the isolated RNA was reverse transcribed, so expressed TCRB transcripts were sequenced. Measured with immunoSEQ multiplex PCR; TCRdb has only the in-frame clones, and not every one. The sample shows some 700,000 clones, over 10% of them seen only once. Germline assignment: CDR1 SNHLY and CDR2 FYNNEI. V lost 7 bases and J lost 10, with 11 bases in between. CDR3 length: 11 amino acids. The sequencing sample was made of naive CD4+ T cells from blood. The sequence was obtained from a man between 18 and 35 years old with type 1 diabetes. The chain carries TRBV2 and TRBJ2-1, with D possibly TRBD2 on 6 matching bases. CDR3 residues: CASKSGGEQFF. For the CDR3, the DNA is TGTGCCAGCAAGAGTGGGGGGGAGCAGTTCTTC. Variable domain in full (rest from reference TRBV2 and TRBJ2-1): EPEVTQTPSHQVTQMGQEVILRCVPISNHLYFYWYRQILGQKVEFLVSFYNNEISEKSEIFDDQFSVERPDGSNFTLKIRSTKLEDSAMYFCASKSGGEQFFGPGTRLTVL.